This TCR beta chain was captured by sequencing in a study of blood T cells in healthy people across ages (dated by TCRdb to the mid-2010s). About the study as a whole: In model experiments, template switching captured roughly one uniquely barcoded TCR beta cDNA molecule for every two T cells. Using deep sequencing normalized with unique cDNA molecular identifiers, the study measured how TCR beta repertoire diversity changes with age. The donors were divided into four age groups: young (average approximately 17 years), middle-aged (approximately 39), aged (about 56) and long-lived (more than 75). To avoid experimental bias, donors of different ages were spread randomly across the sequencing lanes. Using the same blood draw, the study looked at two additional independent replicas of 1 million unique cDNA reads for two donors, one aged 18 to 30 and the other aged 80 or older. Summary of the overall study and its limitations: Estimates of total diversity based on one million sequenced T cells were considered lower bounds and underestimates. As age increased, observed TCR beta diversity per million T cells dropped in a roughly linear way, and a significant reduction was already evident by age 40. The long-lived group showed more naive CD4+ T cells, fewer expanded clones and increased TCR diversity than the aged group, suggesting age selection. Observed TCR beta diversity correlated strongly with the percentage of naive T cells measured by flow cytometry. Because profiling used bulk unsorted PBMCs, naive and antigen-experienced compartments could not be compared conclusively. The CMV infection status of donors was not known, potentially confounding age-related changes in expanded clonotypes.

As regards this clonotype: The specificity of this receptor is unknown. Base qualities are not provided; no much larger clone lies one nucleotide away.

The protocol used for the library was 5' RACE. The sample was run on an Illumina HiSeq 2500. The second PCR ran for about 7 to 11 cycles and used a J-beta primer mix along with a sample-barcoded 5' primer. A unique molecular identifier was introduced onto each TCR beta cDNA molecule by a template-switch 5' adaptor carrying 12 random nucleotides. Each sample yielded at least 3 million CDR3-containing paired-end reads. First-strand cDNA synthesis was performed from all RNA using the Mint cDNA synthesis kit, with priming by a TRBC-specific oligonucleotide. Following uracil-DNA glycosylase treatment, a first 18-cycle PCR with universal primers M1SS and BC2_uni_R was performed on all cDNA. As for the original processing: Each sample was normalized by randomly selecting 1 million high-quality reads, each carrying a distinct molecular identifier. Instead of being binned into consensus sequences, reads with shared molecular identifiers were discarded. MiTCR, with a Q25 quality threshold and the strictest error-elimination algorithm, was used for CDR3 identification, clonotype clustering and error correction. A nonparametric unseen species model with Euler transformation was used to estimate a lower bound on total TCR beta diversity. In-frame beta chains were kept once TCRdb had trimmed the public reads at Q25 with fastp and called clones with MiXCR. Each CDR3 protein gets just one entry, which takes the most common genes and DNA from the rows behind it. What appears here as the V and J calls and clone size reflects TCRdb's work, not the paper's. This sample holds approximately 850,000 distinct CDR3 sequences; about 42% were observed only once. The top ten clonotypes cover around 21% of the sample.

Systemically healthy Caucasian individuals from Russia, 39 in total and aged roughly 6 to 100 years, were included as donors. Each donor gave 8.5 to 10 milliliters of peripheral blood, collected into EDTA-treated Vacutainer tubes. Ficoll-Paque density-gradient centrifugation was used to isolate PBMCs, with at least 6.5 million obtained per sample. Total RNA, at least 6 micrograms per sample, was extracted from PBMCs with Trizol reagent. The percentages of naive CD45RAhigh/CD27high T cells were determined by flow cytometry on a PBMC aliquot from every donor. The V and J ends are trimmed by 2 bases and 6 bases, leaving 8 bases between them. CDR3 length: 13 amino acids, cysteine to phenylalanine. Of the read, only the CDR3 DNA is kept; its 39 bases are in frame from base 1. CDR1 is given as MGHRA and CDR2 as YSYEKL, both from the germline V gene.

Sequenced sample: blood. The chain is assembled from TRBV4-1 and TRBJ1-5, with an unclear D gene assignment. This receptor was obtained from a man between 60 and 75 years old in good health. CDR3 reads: CASSQNGGQPQHF. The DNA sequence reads TGCGCCAGCAGCCAAAATGGAGGTCAGCCCCAGCATTTT.